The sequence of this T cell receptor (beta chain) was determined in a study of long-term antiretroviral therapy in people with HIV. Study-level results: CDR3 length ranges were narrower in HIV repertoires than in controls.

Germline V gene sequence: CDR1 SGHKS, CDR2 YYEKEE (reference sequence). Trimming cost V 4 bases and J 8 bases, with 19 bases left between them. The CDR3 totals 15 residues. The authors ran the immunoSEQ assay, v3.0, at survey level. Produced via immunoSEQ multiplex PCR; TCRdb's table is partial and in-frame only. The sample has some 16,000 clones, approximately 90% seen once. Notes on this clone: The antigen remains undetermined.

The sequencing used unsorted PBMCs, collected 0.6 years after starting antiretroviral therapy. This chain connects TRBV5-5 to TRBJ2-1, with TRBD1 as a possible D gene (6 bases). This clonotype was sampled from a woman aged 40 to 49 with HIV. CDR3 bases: TGTGCCAGCAGCGCCGGGACAACCTTTTTGGATGAGCAGTTCTTC. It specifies CASSAGTTFLDEQFF.